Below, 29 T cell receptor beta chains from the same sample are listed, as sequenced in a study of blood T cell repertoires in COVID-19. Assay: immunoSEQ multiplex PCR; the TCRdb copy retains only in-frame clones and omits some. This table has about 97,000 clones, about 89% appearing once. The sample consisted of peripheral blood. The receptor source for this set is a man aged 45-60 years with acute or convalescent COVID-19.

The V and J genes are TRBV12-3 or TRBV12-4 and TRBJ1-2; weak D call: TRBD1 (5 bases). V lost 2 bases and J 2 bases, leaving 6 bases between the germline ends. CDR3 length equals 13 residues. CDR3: CASSLTGNYGYTF. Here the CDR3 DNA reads TGTGCCAGCAGTTTAACAGGCAACTATGGCTACACCTTC.

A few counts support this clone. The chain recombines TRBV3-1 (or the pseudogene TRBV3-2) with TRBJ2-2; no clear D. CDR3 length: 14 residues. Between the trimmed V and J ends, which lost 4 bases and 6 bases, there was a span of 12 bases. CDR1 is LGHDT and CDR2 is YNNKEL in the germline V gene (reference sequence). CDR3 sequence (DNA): TGTGCCAGCAGCCCCCTTCACGAGGCCGGGGAGCTGTTTTTT. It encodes CASSPLHEAGELFF.

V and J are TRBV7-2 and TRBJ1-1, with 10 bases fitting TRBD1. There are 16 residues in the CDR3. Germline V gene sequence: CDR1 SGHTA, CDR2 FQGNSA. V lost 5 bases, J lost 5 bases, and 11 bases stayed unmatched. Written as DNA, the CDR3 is TGTGCCAGCAGCGGGCGACAGGGGGCCACGCGAACTGAAGCTTTCTTT. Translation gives CASSGRQGATRTEAFF.

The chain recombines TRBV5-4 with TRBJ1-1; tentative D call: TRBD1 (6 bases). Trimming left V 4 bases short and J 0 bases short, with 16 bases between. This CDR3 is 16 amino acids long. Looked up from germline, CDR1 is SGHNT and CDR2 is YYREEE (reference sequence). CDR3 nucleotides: TGTGCCAGCAGCCCTCCGTTACAGGGCATGAACACTGAAGCTTTCTTT. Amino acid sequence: CASSPPLQGMNTEAFF.

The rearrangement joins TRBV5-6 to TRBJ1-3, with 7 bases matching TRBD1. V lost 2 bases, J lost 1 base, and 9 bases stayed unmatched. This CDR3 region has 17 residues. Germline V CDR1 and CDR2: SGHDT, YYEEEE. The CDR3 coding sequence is TGTGCCAGCAGCTTAAGGGCAGGGGGTTATTCTGGAAACACCATATATTTT. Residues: CASSLRAGGYSGNTIYF.

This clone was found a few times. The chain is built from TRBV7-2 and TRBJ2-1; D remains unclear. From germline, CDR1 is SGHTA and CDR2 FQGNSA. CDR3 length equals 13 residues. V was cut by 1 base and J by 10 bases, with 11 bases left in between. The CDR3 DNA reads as TGTGCCAGCAGCTTAGACTATCGGATAGAGCAGTTCTTC. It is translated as CASSLDYRIEQFF.

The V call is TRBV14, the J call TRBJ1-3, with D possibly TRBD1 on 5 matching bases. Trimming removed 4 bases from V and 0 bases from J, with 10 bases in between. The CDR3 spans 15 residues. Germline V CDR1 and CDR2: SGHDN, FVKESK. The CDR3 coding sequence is TGTGCCAGCAGCCTCAGGGCCCGCTCTGGAAACACCATATATTTT. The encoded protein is CASSLRARSGNTIYF.

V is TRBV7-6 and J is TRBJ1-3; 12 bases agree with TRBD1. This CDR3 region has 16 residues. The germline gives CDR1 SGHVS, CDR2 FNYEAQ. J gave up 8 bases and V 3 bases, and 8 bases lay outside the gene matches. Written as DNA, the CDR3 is TGTGCCAGCAGCTTTTTCTCGGGACAGGGGGCTGACACCATATATTTT. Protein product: CASSFFSGQGADTIYF.

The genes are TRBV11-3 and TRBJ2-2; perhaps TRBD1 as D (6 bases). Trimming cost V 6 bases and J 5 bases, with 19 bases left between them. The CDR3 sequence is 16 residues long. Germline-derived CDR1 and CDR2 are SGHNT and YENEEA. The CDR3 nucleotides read TGTGCCAGCAGGGATACCGGCGCAGGGGATACCGGGGAGCTGTTTTTT. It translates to CASRDTGAGDTGELFF.

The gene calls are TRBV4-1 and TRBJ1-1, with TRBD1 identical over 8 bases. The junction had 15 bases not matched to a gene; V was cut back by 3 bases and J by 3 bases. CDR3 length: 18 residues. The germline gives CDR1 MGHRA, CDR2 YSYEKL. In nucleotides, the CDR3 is TGCGCCAGCAGCCATCCGACAGGGGCGGCCCTACCCGACACTGAAGCTTTCTTT. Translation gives CASSHPTGAALPDTEAFF.

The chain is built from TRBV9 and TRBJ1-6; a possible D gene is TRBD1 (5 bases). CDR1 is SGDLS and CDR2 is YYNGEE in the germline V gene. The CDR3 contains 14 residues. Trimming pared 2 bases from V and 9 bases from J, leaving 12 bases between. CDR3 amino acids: CASSVQGSSSPLHF. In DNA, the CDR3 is TGTGCCAGCAGCGTCCAGGGTTCGAGTTCACCCCTCCACTTT.

The DNA of the CDR3 is TGTGCCAGTAGTATAGGTAGCGGGGGACGACAAGAGACCCAGTACTTC. This translates into CASSIGSGGRQETQYF. V gene TRBV19 combines with J gene TRBJ2-5; TRBD2 matches at 9 bases. V lost 1 base and J lost 2; bases outside the gene matches: 5. The CDR3 contains 16 residues. In germline, CDR1 is LNHDA, CDR2 SQIVND (reference sequence).

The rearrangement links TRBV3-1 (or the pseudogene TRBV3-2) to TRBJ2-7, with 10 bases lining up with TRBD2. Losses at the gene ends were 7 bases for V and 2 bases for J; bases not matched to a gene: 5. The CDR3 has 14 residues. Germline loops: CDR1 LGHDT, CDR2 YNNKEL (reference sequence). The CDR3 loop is CASKREGAAYEQYF. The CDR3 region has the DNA TGTGCCAGCAAGCGGGAGGGGGCGGCCTACGAGCAGTACTTC.

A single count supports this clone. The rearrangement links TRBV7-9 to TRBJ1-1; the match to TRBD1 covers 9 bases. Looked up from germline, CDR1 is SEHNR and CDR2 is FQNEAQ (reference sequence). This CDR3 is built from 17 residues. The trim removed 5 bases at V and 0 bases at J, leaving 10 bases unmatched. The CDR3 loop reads CASSILGQGIMNTEAFF. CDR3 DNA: TGTGCCAGCAGCATCCTAGGACAGGGGATAATGAACACTGAAGCTTTCTTT.

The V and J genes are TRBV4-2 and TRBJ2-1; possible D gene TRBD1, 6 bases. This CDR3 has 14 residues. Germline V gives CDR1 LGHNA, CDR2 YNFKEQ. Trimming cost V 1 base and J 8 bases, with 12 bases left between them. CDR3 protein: CASSQGGTFDEQFF. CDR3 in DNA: TGTGCCAGCAGCCAAGGGGGGACATTTGATGAGCAGTTCTTC.

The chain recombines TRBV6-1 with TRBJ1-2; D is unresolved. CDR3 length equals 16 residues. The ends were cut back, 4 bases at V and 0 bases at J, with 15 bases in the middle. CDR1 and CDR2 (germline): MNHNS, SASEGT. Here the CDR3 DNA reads TGTGCCAGCAGTGGGGTGGGAGGTGGTGCTAACTATGGCTACACCTTC. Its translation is CASSGVGGGANYGYTF.

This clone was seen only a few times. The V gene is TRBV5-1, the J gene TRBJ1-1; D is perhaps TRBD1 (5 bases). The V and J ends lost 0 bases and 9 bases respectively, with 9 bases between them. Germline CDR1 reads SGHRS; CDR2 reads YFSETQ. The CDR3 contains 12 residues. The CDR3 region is CASSLAQGKAFF. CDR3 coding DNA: TGCGCCAGCAGCTTGGCGCAGGGTAAAGCTTTCTTT.

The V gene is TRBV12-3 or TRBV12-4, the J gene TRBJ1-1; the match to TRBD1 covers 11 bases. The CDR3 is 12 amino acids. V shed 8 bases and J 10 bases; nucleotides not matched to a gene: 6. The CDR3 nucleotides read TGTGCCAGCGGGACAGGGGGGACTATAGCTTTCTTT. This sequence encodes CASGTGGTIAFF.

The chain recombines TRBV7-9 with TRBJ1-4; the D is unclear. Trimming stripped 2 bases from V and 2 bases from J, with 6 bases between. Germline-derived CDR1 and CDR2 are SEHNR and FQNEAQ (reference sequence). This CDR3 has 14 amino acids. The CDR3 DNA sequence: TGTGCCAGCAGCTTACGTCAGACTAATGAAAAACTGTTTTTT. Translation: CASSLRQTNEKLFF.

The CDR3 DNA is TGTGCCAGCAGCTTAACTCAGGGTTCCTACAATGAGCAGTTCTTC. Its protein is CASSLTQGSYNEQFF. The rearrangement uses TRBV7-3 and TRBJ2-1; possibly TRBD1 for D (5 bases). This CDR3 spans 15 amino acids. In germline, CDR1 is SGHTA, CDR2 FQGTGA. Trimming took 0 bases from V and 1 from J, leaving 7 bases between them.

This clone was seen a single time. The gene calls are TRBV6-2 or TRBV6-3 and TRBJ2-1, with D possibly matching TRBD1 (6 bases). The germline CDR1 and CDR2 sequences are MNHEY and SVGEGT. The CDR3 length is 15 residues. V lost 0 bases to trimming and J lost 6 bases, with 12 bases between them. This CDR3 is CASSYSGAGVNEQFF. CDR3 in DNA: TGTGCCAGCAGTTACTCAGGGGCAGGGGTCAATGAGCAGTTCTTC.

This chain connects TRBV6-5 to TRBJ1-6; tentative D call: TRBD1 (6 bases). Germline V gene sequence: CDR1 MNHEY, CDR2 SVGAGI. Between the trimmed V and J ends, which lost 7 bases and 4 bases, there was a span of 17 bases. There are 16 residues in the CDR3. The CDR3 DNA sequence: TGTGCCAGCACCTACTCCCAGACAGGTTATAATTCACCCCTCCACTTT. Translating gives CASTYSQTGYNSPLHF.

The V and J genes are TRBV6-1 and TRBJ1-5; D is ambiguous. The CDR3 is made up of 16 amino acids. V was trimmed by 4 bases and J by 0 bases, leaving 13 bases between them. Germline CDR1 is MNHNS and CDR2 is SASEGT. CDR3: CASSATRGLSNQPQHF. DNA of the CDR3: TGTGCCAGCAGTGCCACCCGAGGTCTTAGCAATCAGCCCCAGCATTTT.

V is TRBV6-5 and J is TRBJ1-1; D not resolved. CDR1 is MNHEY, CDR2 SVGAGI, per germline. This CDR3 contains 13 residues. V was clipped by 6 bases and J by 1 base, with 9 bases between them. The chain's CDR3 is CASRGSSNTEAFF. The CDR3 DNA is TGTGCCAGCAGGGGGAGCTCGAACACTGAAGCTTTCTTT.

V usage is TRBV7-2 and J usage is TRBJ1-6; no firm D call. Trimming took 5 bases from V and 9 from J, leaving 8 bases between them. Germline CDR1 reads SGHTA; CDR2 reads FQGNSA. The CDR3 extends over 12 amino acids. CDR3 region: CASSQLGSPLHF. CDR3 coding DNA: TGTGCCAGCAGCCAACTCGGTTCACCCCTCCACTTT.

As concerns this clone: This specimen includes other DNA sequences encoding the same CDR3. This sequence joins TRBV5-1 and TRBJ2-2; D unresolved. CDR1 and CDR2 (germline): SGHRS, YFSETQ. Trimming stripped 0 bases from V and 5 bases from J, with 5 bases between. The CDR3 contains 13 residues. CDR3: CASSLAMTGELFF. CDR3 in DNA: TGCGCCAGCAGCTTGGCTATGACCGGGGAGCTGTTTTTT.

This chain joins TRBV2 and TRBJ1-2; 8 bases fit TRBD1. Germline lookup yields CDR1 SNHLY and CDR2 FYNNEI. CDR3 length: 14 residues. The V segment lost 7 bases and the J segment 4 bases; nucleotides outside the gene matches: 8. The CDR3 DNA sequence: TGTGCCAGCACTGACCAGGGGGCGAGCTATGGCTACACCTTC. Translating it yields CASTDQGASYGYTF.

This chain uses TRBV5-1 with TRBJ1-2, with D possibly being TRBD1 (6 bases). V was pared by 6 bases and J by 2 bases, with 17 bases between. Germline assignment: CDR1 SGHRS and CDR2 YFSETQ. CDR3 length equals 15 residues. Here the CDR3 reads CASNSGTMNNYGYTF. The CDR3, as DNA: TGCGCCAGCAACTCCGGGACAATGAACAACTATGGCTACACCTTC.

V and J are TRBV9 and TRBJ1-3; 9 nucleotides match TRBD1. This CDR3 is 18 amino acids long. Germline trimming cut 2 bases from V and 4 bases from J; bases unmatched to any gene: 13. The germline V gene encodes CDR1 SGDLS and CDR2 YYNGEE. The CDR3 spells CASSVQSTGGAVGNTIYF. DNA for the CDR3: TGTGCCAGCAGCGTCCAATCGACAGGGGGAGCGGTCGGAAACACCATATATTTT.